A single sample gave rise to the 11 T cell receptor beta chains below, sequenced in a study of human T cells and chemical hapten exposure. TCRdb recomputed calls from the RACE reads with MiXCR, one row per CDR3 protein. The top ten clones hold 2.1% of a sample with roughly 150,000 distinct CDR3 sequences, roughly a quarter of them seen once. Time point in this sample: patch test 3, about 24 weeks after DPC sensitization. Treatment: therapeutic diphenylcyclopropenone sensitization with weekly scalp DPC. The specimen comprised whole blood, sampled in connection with sensitization to the hapten diphenylcyclopropenone (DPC). Receptors originate from a woman aged 18-30 years with alopecia areata. Some clones in this sample may be carry-over from other donors' samples.

This clonotype was counted at least ten times. The chain links TRBV4-1 to TRBJ1-1; the D gene is possibly TRBD1 (6 bases). Germline values: CDR1 MGHRA, CDR2 YSYEKL. This CDR3 spans 12 amino acids. The V end lost 6 bases, the J end lost 1 base, and 6 bases lay between the germline ends. The CDR3 nucleotides are TGCGCCAGCAGACAGGGGAACACTGAAGCTTTCTTT. It translates to CASRQGNTEAFF.

This clonotype was seen more than once but under ten times. This sequence joins TRBV4-3 and TRBJ2-2; 8 bases fit TRBD1. The V gene end was trimmed by 4 bases and the J gene end by 6 bases; junction bases not matched to a gene: 4. Germline CDR1 reads LGHNA; CDR2 reads YSLEER. This CDR3 region has 14 residues. The CDR3 loop reads CASSRTTGAGELFF. The CDR3 nucleotides are TGCGCCAGCAGCCGGACGACAGGGGCCGGGGAGCTGTTTTTT.

V and J are TRBV3-1 and TRBJ2-3, with TRBD1 matching 7 bases. The length of the CDR3 is 16 residues. Germline CDR1 and CDR2: LGHDT and YNNKEL (reference sequence). Unmatched junction bases numbered 9, after V lost 0 bases and J lost 6 bases. The CDR3, as DNA: TGTGCCAGCAGCCAAGATGGTGTAGGGGGCCACGATACGCAGTATTTT. This codes for CASSQDGVGGHDTQYF.

This clonotype has more than one count but fewer than ten. The CDR3 DNA reads as TGTGCCAGCAGTTTATCCGCGGCACCTAGCACAGATACGCAGTATTTT. This gives the protein CASSLSAAPSTDTQYF. The rearrangement links TRBV27 to TRBJ2-3; D gene ambiguous. V lost 0 bases and J 0 bases, leaving 10 bases between the germline ends. Per germline, CDR1 MNHEY and CDR2 SMNVEV (reference sequence). This CDR3 region has 16 residues.

The chain combines TRBV15 with TRBJ2-1; D gene ambiguous. The ends were cut back, 1 base at V and 13 bases at J, with 11 bases in the middle. The CDR3 length is 12 residues. Germline CDR1 reads LNHNV; CDR2 reads YYDKDF (reference sequence). The CDR3 reads CATSRVSPKQFF. Written as DNA, the CDR3 is TGTGCCACCAGCAGAGTTAGTCCCAAACAGTTCTTC.

V and J are TRBV4-1 and TRBJ2-4, with D possibly being TRBD1 (6 bases). V was pared by 0 bases and J by 5 bases, with 11 bases between. Germline V gives CDR1 MGHRA, CDR2 YSYEKL. This CDR3 spans 15 amino acids. CDR3 protein: CASSQEARGQNIQYF. CDR3 in DNA: TGCGCCAGCAGCCAAGAGGCCAGGGGTCAAAACATTCAGTACTTC.

A few counts support this clonotype. CDR3 sequence reads: CASSFSGMSYNEQFF. The CDR3 DNA follows: TGCGCCAGCAGCTTTAGCGGGATGTCCTACAATGAGCAGTTCTTC. V and J are TRBV5-1 and TRBJ2-1; 8 positions agree with TRBD2. The CDR3 has 15 amino acids. The germline CDR1 and CDR2 sequences are SGHRS and YFSETQ. After removal of 2 bases from V and 1 base from J, the junction contained 2 bases not matched to a gene.

This clonotype was counted at least ten times. A junction end diverges from the germline sequence, so it may reflect a read error. This chain connects TRBV2 to TRBJ2-5; D call uncertain. Germline V lookup: CDR1 SNHLY, CDR2 FYNNEI. The length of the CDR3 is 17 residues. As DNA, the CDR3 is TGTGCCAGCAGTGGTATTGCAAGGCGCACCATCGAAGATACCCAGTACTTC. It yields the protein CASSGIARRTIEDTQYF. Combining the CDR3 with reference TRBV2 and TRBJ2-5 gives the whole variable domain EPEVTQTPSHQVTQMGQEVILRCVPISNHLYFYWYRQILGQKVEFLVSFYNNEISEKSEIFDDQFSVERPDGSNFTLKIRSTKLEDSAMYFCASSGIARRTIEDTQYFGPGTRLLVL.

This clonotype was counted between two and nine times. This CDR3 reads CASSINRGLVGSQPQHF. CDR3 in DNA: TGTGCCAGCAGCATAAACAGGGGCTTAGTCGGATCTCAGCCCCAGCATTTT. The genes are TRBV5-6 and TRBJ1-5, with 7 bases aligning to TRBD1. CDR1 and CDR2 (germline): SGHDT, YYEEEE. The CDR3 is 17 amino acids. Trimming took 4 bases from V and 6 from J; bases not matched to a gene: 16.

This rearrangement joins TRBV11-2 to TRBJ2-5, with D unresolved. Trimming removed 4 bases from V and 2 bases from J, with 23 bases in between. This CDR3 is 18 amino acids long. Germline CDR1 reads SGHAT; CDR2 reads FQNNGV. CDR3 in amino acids: CASSSFLGRSIGQETQYF. DNA of the CDR3: TGTGCCAGCAGCTCCTTTCTAGGAAGATCTATTGGGCAAGAGACCCAGTACTTC.

The sample holds a few counts of this clonotype. V gene TRBV15 combines with J gene TRBJ1-5, with no clear D. The CDR3 consists of 14 residues. V shed 5 bases and J shed 6 bases, with 14 bases lying between them. Germline CDR1 LNHNV, CDR2 YYDKDF (reference sequence). The CDR3 DNA follows: TGTGCCACCAGCGTCGGAAGAGACGGTCAGCCCCAGCATTTT. This translates into CATSVGRDGQPQHF.